This TCR beta chain was sequenced during a study of OX40 agonist ivuxolimab in advanced cancers. General observations from the study: The work left the antigen specificity of expanded peripheral T cells undetermined.

Only in-frame clones appear in the TCRdb table, and some are missing; sequencing was by immunoSEQ multiplex PCR. The sample has around 150,000 clones, approximately 94% seen once. The V gene lost 1 base and the J gene lost 1 base, with 13 bases spanning the gap. There are 16 residues in the CDR3. Per the germline V gene, CDR1 is SGHDT and CDR2 is YYEEEE. Comments on this clone: Its cognate antigen is unknown.

This TCR derives from an adult with an advanced solid tumor such as melanoma, head and neck, liver or kidney cancer. The chain uses TRBV5-6 and TRBJ2-3; TRBD1 might be the D (5 bases). This specimen consisted of CD4+ or CD8+ T cells sorted from blood, obtained in a trial of the OX40 agonist ivuxolimab. The CDR3 DNA follows: TGTGCCAGCAGCTTGAGGGCAGGGATGGGCACAGATACGCAGTATTTT. Translated, it gives CASSLRAGMGTDTQYF.